The sequence of this T cell receptor beta chain was determined in a study of shared clonotypes between healthy human individuals. Study observations and caveats: Sorted-subset samples were not fully sequenced, rarefaction indicated. Across subsets, estimated richness was generally greater for naive than for memory populations.

The repertoire was sequenced with immunoSEQ multiplex PCR; TCRdb's copy has only in-frame clones and lacks some. The sample has fewer than 850,000 clones, around 72% seen once. A note on this clone: The antigen remains undetermined.

Trimming removed 4 bases at V and 3 bases at J, with 14 bases between. CDR3 length: 15 residues. Germline CDR1 SGHRS, CDR2 YFSETQ. Specimen: memory CD4+ T cells sorted from blood. Subset defined: CD45RA-negative fraction. The sequence derives from a woman in her twenties or thirties in good health. This rearrangement joins TRBV5-1 to TRBJ2-1, with a tentative D call TRBD2 (5 bases). The CDR3 DNA reads as TGCGCCAGCAGCCCCGACTACCCGGGCTACAATGAGCAGTTCTTC. It yields the protein CASSPDYPGYNEQFF.